This entry lists 17 T cell receptor beta chains sequenced from one sample in a study of shared clonotypes between healthy human individuals. Measured with immunoSEQ multiplex PCR; TCRdb has only the in-frame clones, and not every one. The data show over a million clones, around 78% seen once. Sample: memory CD4+ T cells from PBMCs. Subset in this sample: CD45RA-negative fraction. Source of these receptors: a man younger than 30 in good health. Some clones in this sample may be carry-over from other donors' samples.

This clone was detected only once. At one end, the junction sequence differs from germline, possibly due to a read error. This chain connects TRBV11-3 to TRBJ2-2, with D possibly matching TRBD2 (6 bases). The CDR3 covers 12 residues. CDR1 is SGHNT, CDR2 YENEEA, per germline. The CDR3: CASSHGTGGLFF. The CDR3, as DNA: TGTGCCAGCAGCCATGGGACCGGGGGGCTGTTTTTT.

The CDR3 nucleotides are TGTGCCAGCACTAGCGGGAACCCCACAGATACGCAGTATTTT. Its protein product is CASTSGNPTDTQYF. The chain links TRBV28 to TRBJ2-3; TRBD2 agrees at 9 bases. CDR3 length: 14 residues. V was clipped by 7 bases and J by 2 bases; unmatched bases: 4. Germline V lookup: CDR1 MDHEN, CDR2 SYDVKM.

V gene TRBV7-3 combines with J gene TRBJ2-3; D may match TRBD1 or TRBD2 (5 bases each). Looked up from germline, CDR1 is SGHTA and CDR2 is FQGTGA. The CDR3 contains 15 residues. Trimming shortened V by 4 bases and J by 4 bases, and 15 bases separated the two germline ends. The CDR3 loop is CASSSTGLTADTQYF. The CDR3 DNA reads as TGTGCCAGCAGCTCGACGGGGCTAACAGCAGATACGCAGTATTTT. Using reference TRBV7-3 and TRBJ2-3 for the parts outside the CDR3, the full variable domain is GAGVSQTPSNKVTEKGKYVELRCDPISGHTALYWYRQSLGQGPEFLIYFQGTGAADDSGLPNDRFFAVRPEGSVSTLKIQRTERGDSAVYLCASSSTGLTADTQYFGPGTRLTVL.

On this clone itself: A read error may produce the germline difference seen at one junction end. The V and J genes are TRBV7-2 and TRBJ2-6, with D possibly called TRBD1 or TRBD2 (5 bases each). Germline V CDR1 and CDR2: SGHTA, FQGNSA. The CDR3 length is 16 residues. CDR3 DNA: TGTGCCAGCAGCCTAGCTGGGGGCTCTGGGGCCAACGTCCTGACTTTC. Translation: CASSLAGGSGANVLTF.

The rearrangement joins TRBV5-1 to TRBJ2-3; no firm D call. Germline assignment: CDR1 SGHRS and CDR2 YFSETQ. CDR3 length: 15 amino acids. V lost 0 bases to trimming and J lost 1 base, with 9 bases between them. The CDR3 is CASSLEGRGTDTQYF. CDR3 sequence (DNA): TGCGCCAGCAGCTTGGAGGGCCGGGGCACAGATACGCAGTATTTT.

The J gene is TRBJ2-7, the V gene TRBV5-1; a possible D gene is TRBD2 (6 bases). Germline V lookup: CDR1 SGHRS, CDR2 YFSETQ. Between the trimmed V and J ends, which lost 0 bases and 1 base, there was a span of 8 bases. The CDR3 loop spans 14 amino acids. As DNA, the CDR3 is TGCGCCAGCAGCTTGGGGACTAAGTCCTACGAGCAGTACTTC. Protein product: CASSLGTKSYEQYF.

This clone came up once. The rearrangement links TRBV15 to TRBJ2-5; D unclear. The V end was cut by 2 bases, the J end by 2 bases, with 15 bases between. Germline V gene sequence: CDR1 LNHNV, CDR2 YYDKDF (reference sequence). The CDR3 runs 16 residues. CDR3 sequence (DNA): TGTGCCACCAGCAGACCTCCGGGCGGACCTCAAGAGACCCAGTACTTC. It encodes CATSRPPGGPQETQYF.

This sequence joins TRBV29-1 and TRBJ1-2, with 8 bases fitting TRBD1. Trimming took 6 bases from V and 3 from J; bases not matched to a gene: 9. Germline V gene data show CDR1 as SQVTM and CDR2 as ANQGSEA. The CDR3 contains 14 residues. The CDR3 protein is CSVSGQGVDYGYTF. CDR3 DNA sequence: TGCAGCGTATCAGGACAGGGTGTGGACTATGGCTACACCTTC.

In the case of this clone: The same CDR3 is also encoded by other DNA sequences in this sample. The chain joins TRBV5-1 to TRBJ2-7, with D perhaps matching TRBD2 (5 bases). There are 13 residues in the CDR3. The V and J ends lost 0 bases and 7 bases respectively, with 11 bases between them. Per the germline V gene, CDR1 is SGHRS and CDR2 is YFSETQ. The CDR3 DNA is TGCGCCAGCAGCTTGGGAGGGTTTCGAGAGCAGTACTTC. It codes for CASSLGGFREQYF.

To note about this clone: This could be a read error, since a much larger clone is one nucleotide away. The genes are TRBV5-5 and TRBJ1-5, with 10 nucleotides matching TRBD1. CDR1 is SGHKS and CDR2 is YYEKEE in the germline V gene (reference sequence). The V segment lost 4 bases and the J segment 2 bases; nucleotides outside the gene matches: 0. This CDR3 is 14 amino acids long. The CDR3, as DNA: TGTGCCAGCAGCGGGACAGGGGGCAATCAGCCCCAGCATTTT. Protein sequence: CASSGTGGNQPQHF.

The CDR3 spells CASSPRGGDGYTF. CDR3 bases: TGTGCCAGCAGCCCGAGGGGGGGAGATGGCTACACCTTC. V gene TRBV7-9 combines with J gene TRBJ1-2; TRBD1 is a possible D gene (6 bases). Germline lookup yields CDR1 SEHNR and CDR2 FQNEAQ (reference sequence). The germline V and J ends were trimmed by 5 bases and 6 bases, with 13 bases remaining between them. The length of the CDR3 is 13 residues.

The rearrangement links TRBV5-1 to TRBJ2-3; 7 positions match TRBD1. Germline V gene lookup returns CDR1 SGHRS and CDR2 YFSETQ. The CDR3 consists of 14 residues. V lost 4 bases and J lost 4; bases outside the gene matches: 6. CDR3 region: CASSPTGSADTQYF. The CDR3 nucleotides are TGCGCCAGCAGCCCGACAGGGTCGGCAGATACGCAGTATTTT.

A remark on this clone: This CDR3 is also generated by other DNA sequences in the sample. J is TRBJ1-2 and V is TRBV19; TRBD1 might be the D (5 bases). The length of the CDR3 is 13 residues. V lost 3 bases and J 5 bases, leaving 10 bases between the germline ends. The germline CDR1 and CDR2 sequences are LNHDA and SQIVND (reference sequence). CDR3: CASSIGRDYGYTF. The CDR3, as DNA: TGTGCCAGTAGTATCGGCAGGGATTATGGCTACACCTTC.

The chain joins TRBV28 to TRBJ2-7; 9 bases map to TRBD1. V trimming: 2 bases; J trimming: 7 bases; junction bases outside the gene matches: 12. The CDR3 runs to 16 residues. The germline CDR1 and CDR2 sequences are MDHEN and SYDVKM. The CDR3 nucleotides read TGTGCCAGCAGTTTAAATCCCGGGACAGGGCCCTGGGAGCAGTACTTC. Its protein is CASSLNPGTGPWEQYF.

V and J are TRBV4-2 and TRBJ1-1; 10 bases map to TRBD1. The V gene's germline CDR1 is LGHNA and CDR2 YNFKEQ. The CDR3 spans 14 residues. Trimming cost V 4 bases and J 6 bases; bases outside gene matches: 5. The CDR3 DNA reads as TGTGCCAGCAGCCGGTCCGGGACAGGGGCTGAAGCTTTCTTT. Translated, it gives CASSRSGTGAEAFF.

This clone was recorded a few times. V is TRBV18 and J is TRBJ1-5, with unresolved D. Per the germline V gene, CDR1 is KGHSH and CDR2 is LQKENI. The CDR3 contains 17 residues. The V end was cut by 6 bases, the J end by 6 bases, with 24 bases between. The CDR3 loop is CASSPLPGQAWAQPQHF. DNA of the CDR3: TGTGCCAGCTCGCCTTTACCGGGTCAGGCGTGGGCTCAGCCCCAGCATTTT.

This chain connects TRBV7-8 to TRBJ2-1; D not resolved. CDR1 SGHVS and CDR2 FQNEAQ come from the germline V gene. V shed 1 base and J shed 10 bases, with 20 bases lying between them. The CDR3 is 16 amino acids. CDR3 in DNA: TGTGCCAGCAGCTTAGATCGGCCCATATTACCTCAAGAGCAGTTCTTC. Amino acid sequence: CASSLDRPILPQEQFF.